The rows below give T cell receptor beta chains drawn from one sample of a study of cytomegalovirus exposure and HLA in healthy donors. Method: immunoSEQ multiplex PCR; TCRdb's copy keeps in-frame clones and lacks some. The sample holds 250,000 to 350,000 clones, more than 80% seen once. The sample was PBMCs. The receptor set was obtained from a man in his forties or fifties in good health and CMV-seropositive. The CDR3 runs from the conserved cysteine through the conserved F or W. Fields, in order: D gene, V gene, clone size, J gene, CDR3 protein, CDR3 DNA. D genes are given only for firm matches. Not all rows give a size; the values are once, few, many and, for expanded clones, a class.

d_call: .; v_call: TRBV2; clone_size: .; j_call: TRBJ2-3; cdr3_aa: CASKGPRSGTDTQYF; cdr3_nt: TGTGCCAGCAAAGGTCCCCGTAGCGGTACAGATACGCAGTATTTT
d_call: .; v_call: TRBV5-1; clone_size: .; j_call: TRBJ1-4; cdr3_aa: CASREGVNEKLFF; cdr3_nt: TGCGCCAGCAGAGAGGGTGTTAATGAAAAACTGTTTTTT
d_call: TRBD2; v_call: TRBV6-5; clone_size: .; j_call: TRBJ2-7; cdr3_aa: CASRQGLVHEQYF; cdr3_nt: TGTGCCAGCAGACAGGGACTAGTCCACGAGCAGTACTTC
d_call: TRBD1; v_call: TRBV10-3; clone_size: .; j_call: TRBJ1-1; cdr3_aa: CAISQGASNTEAFF; cdr3_nt: TGTGCCATCAGCCAGGGGGCATCGAACACTGAAGCTTTCTTT
d_call: .; v_call: TRBV7-9; clone_size: .; j_call: TRBJ1-1; cdr3_aa: CASSLGGGSSLNTEAFF; cdr3_nt: TGTGCCAGCAGCTTAGGGGGGGGCAGTTCACTGAACACTGAAGCTTTCTTT
d_call: .; v_call: TRBV6-5; clone_size: .; j_call: TRBJ2-2; cdr3_aa: CASSYAGLRTGELFF; cdr3_nt: TGTGCCAGCAGTTACGCTGGACTACGCACCGGGGAGCTGTTTTTT
d_call: .; v_call: TRBV6-5; clone_size: .; j_call: TRBJ2-1; cdr3_aa: CASSSPHRSPRDEQFF; cdr3_nt: TGTGCCAGCAGTTCCCCCCACCGTTCACCTCGAGATGAGCAGTTCTTC
d_call: .; v_call: TRBV28; clone_size: .; j_call: TRBJ1-5; cdr3_aa: CASSLGARRSEPQHF; cdr3_nt: TGTGCCAGCAGTTTAGGGGCCCGCCGAAGTGAGCCCCAGCATTTT
d_call: TRBD1; v_call: TRBV18; clone_size: .; j_call: TRBJ1-1; cdr3_aa: CASSQTGGTEAFF; cdr3_nt: TGTGCCAGCTCTCAGACAGGGGGCACTGAAGCTTTCTTT
d_call: .; v_call: TRBV5-1; clone_size: .; j_call: TRBJ1-6; cdr3_aa: CASSPERSYNSPLHF; cdr3_nt: TGCGCCAGCAGCCCTGAGCGGTCCTATAATTCACCCCTCCACTTT
d_call: .; v_call: TRBV7-2; clone_size: few; j_call: TRBJ2-1; cdr3_aa: CASSFQGAPRGEQFF; cdr3_nt: TGTGCCAGCAGCTTCCAGGGGGCGCCGCGGGGGGAGCAGTTCTTC
d_call: TRBD1; v_call: TRBV5-4; clone_size: .; j_call: TRBJ2-7; cdr3_aa: CASSPGQAPYEQYF; cdr3_nt: TGTGCCAGCAGCCCGGGACAGGCACCTTACGAGCAGTACTTC
d_call: TRBD1; v_call: TRBV5-1; clone_size: .; j_call: TRBJ2-2; cdr3_aa: CASSYRDRDTGELFF; cdr3_nt: TGCGCCAGCAGCTACCGGGACAGGGATACCGGGGAGCTGTTTTTT
d_call: .; v_call: TRBV2; clone_size: .; j_call: TRBJ1-2; cdr3_aa: CASSAQPEYGYTF; cdr3_nt: TGTGCCAGCAGTGCACAGCCAGAGTATGGCTACACCTTC
d_call: TRBD1; v_call: TRBV28; clone_size: .; j_call: TRBJ2-3; cdr3_aa: CASSSPGTAGVRDTQYF; cdr3_nt: TGTGCCAGCAGTTCGCCCGGGACAGCCGGAGTTAGGGATACGCAGTATTTT
d_call: .; v_call: TRBV6-5; clone_size: .; j_call: TRBJ1-5; cdr3_aa: CASSTTVGSNQPQHF; cdr3_nt: TGTGCCAGCAGTACGACAGTGGGGAGCAATCAGCCCCAGCATTTT
d_call: TRBD2; v_call: TRBV9; clone_size: .; j_call: TRBJ2-3; cdr3_aa: CASSEGGTSGRALYF; cdr3_nt: TGTGCCAGCAGCGAGGGGGGGACTAGCGGGAGGGCTTTGTATTTT
d_call: .; v_call: TRBV6-1; clone_size: .; j_call: TRBJ1-1; cdr3_aa: CATAKPGTRTEAFF; cdr3_nt: TGTGCCACCGCCAAGCCCGGGACAAGGACTGAAGCTTTCTTT
d_call: .; v_call: TRBV27; clone_size: .; j_call: TRBJ2-2; cdr3_aa: CASVGGLTGELFF; cdr3_nt: TGTGCCAGCGTTGGGGGACTTACCGGGGAGCTGTTTTTT